The source of this T cell receptor beta chain is a study of metastatic and nonmetastatic thyroid tumors. As for the study in general: Malignant and benign thyroid patients had repertoires compared in peripheral blood and tumor or nodule tissue.

Whole-study findings and limits: It was reportedly found that TCR beta diversity was significantly higher in malignant thyroid tumors than in benign nodules, a difference seen in both blood and tumor samples.

CDR1 and CDR2 (germline): DFQATT, SNEGSKA (reference sequence). V lost 3 bases, J lost 6 bases, and 5 bases stayed unmatched. The CDR3 consists of 13 residues. This clone has only a few counts. Its specificity is not known. None of the patients had undergone any treatment ahead of thyroid surgery. Original processing notes: Construction of a distant-metastasis classifier for papillary thyroid cancer relied on CDR3 differences across clinicopathological groups. TCRdb called clones again from the PCR reads with MiXCR. The V and J calls reflect TCRdb's pipeline rather than the authors' work. The table lists roughly 28,000 clones, around a fifth of them singletons, with roughly two fifths in the top ten.

The receptor was derived from a female donor with papillary thyroid cancer or a benign thyroid nodule (not recorded which). Some clones in this sample may be carry-over from other donors' samples. The V call is TRBV20-1, the J call TRBJ1-5, with 7 bases matching TRBD1. The sequenced sample consisted of blood. The CDR3 loop is CSARRQGSQPQHF. CDR3 DNA sequence: TGCAGTGCTAGGAGACAGGGCAGTCAGCCCCAGCATTTT.